Shown below are 12 T cell receptor beta chains from a single sample sequenced in a study of Graves' ophthalmopathy and Graves' hyperthyroidism. As the template, RNA transcripts were used to amplify TCR beta CDR3 regions. HTBI primers were employed in first-round RT-PCR, then a second-round multiplex PCR followed. TCRdb recomputed calls from the multiplex PCR reads with MiXCR, one row per CDR3 protein. The sample gives about 40,000 distinct CDR3 sequences, around 50% of which show up once; more than 15% is in the top ten. The sequencing sample was made of peripheral blood. Receptors were obtained from an adult man with Graves' ophthalmopathy.

This clonotype was detected ten times or more. This chain uses TRBV12-3 or TRBV12-4 with TRBJ2-2; 9 positions match TRBD1. The V segment lost 3 bases and the J segment 6 bases; nucleotides outside the gene matches: 2. This CDR3 is built from 14 residues. CDR3 DNA: TGTGCCAGCAGTTTCCGACAGGGGGCCGGGGAGCTGTTTTTT. It is translated as CASSFRQGAGELFF.

This clonotype was recorded once. Germline and junction disagree at one end, which may indicate a read error. This chain links TRBV14 with TRBJ1-3; D is undetermined. Germline loops: CDR1 SGHDN, CDR2 FVKESK. CDR3 length: 16 amino acids. The DNA of the CDR3 is TGTGCTAGCAGCTCTCCTCAGTGGGACTCTGGAAACACCATATATTTT. Its protein product is CASSSPQWDSGNTIYF.

Points on this clonotype: The junction and the germline gene differ at one end; a read error may be behind it. The chain couples TRBV12-3 or TRBV12-4 to TRBJ2-7, with D uncertain. This CDR3 contains 10 residues. This CDR3 reads CASSLGWQNF. In DNA form, the CDR3 reads TGTGCCAGCAGTTTAGGGTGGCAGAACTTC.

This clonotype was counted ten times or more. A much larger clonotype is one base distant, so this may be a read error. The gene calls are TRBV19 and TRBJ1-6; D unresolved. The CDR3 is 14 amino acids. Looked up from germline, CDR1 is LNHDA and CDR2 is SQIVND (reference sequence). CDR3 amino acids: CASSIVRNNSPFHF. CDR3 DNA sequence: TGTGCCAGTAGTATCGTCAGGAATAATTCACCCTTCCACTTT.

The genes are TRBV19 and TRBJ1-5; maybe TRBD1 (5 bases). The CDR3 length is 15 residues. Germline values: CDR1 LNHDA, CDR2 SQIVND (reference sequence). V was clipped by 7 bases and J by 1 base, with 14 bases between them. CDR3 loop: CASKTGRGSNQPQHF. As DNA, the CDR3 is TGTGCCAGTAAAACGGGGCGCGGGAGCAATCAGCCCCAGCATTTT.

The chain links TRBV29-1 to TRBJ2-5; D is unclear. The closer fit of TRBJ2-7 to the DNA end suggests the J call may be wrong. The CDR3 extends over 14 amino acids. Germline V gene lookup returns CDR1 SQVTM and CDR2 ANQGSEA. CDR3 region: CSVGPRLGEYEQYF. CDR3 coding DNA: TGCAGCGTTGGTCCCAGGCTCGGTGAATACGAGCAGTACTTC.

The sample holds many counts of this clonotype. The chain links TRBV20-1 to TRBJ2-4, with TRBD2 matching over 8 bases. CDR3 length: 15 amino acids. Looked up from germline, CDR1 is DFQATT and CDR2 is SNEGSKA (reference sequence). The ends lost 0 bases at V and 3 bases at J; junction bases unmatched: 4. The CDR3 region is CSARDRAGVKNIQYF. The CDR3 DNA reads TGCAGTGCTAGAGATAGAGCGGGAGTCAAAAACATTCAGTACTTC.

This clonotype was seen ten or more times. This chain links TRBV5-1 with TRBJ2-7; 9 positions match TRBD1. The ends lost 0 bases at V and 9 bases at J; junction bases unmatched: 13. This CDR3 comprises 16 residues. Germline CDR1 is SGHRS and CDR2 is YFSETQ. CDR3 sequence: CASSLGPTGTGFWQYF. The CDR3 bases are TGCGCCAGCAGCTTGGGACCCACCGGGACAGGGTTCTGGCAGTACTTC.

The V and J genes are TRBV5-1 and TRBJ1-1; 7 bases map to TRBD1. After removal of 2 bases from V and 3 bases from J, the junction contained 10 bases not matched to a gene. The germline V gene encodes CDR1 SGHRS and CDR2 YFSETQ. This CDR3 comprises 16 residues. The CDR3 DNA follows: TGCGCCAGCAGCTTAAGTTTCAGGGGGACGCACACTGAAGCTTTCTTT. Residues: CASSLSFRGTHTEAFF.

J is TRBJ2-7 and V is TRBV6-5; 8 positions match TRBD2. This CDR3 contains 14 residues. CDR1 is MNHEY and CDR2 is SVGAGI in the germline V gene. V dropped 2 bases and J dropped 0; count of bases not matched to a gene: 0. This CDR3 is CASSYGTSSYEQYF. CDR3 coding DNA: TGTGCCAGCAGTTACGGGACTAGCTCCTACGAGCAGTACTTC.

In its sample, this clonotype was seen many times. The chain employs TRBV7-2 and TRBJ1-4; D may be TRBD1 (5 bases). The V gene's germline CDR1 is SGHTA and CDR2 FQGNSA. CDR3 size: 14 residues. V was shortened by 4 bases and J by 7 bases, with 13 bases between the two germline ends. Here the CDR3 DNA reads TGTGCCAGCAGCTCGACGGGGGGGGGTGAAAAACTGTTTTTT. Translated: CASSSTGGGEKLFF.

The V gene is TRBV7-3, the J gene TRBJ2-1; tentatively, D is TRBD2 (7 bases). Trimming removed 5 bases from V and 4 bases from J, with 21 bases in between. This CDR3 has 17 residues. CDR1 is SGHTA and CDR2 is FQGTGA in the germline V gene. This chain's CDR3 is CASSLKGGTGGYNEQFF. CDR3 in DNA: TGTGCCAGCAGCCTTAAGGGGGGGACGGGAGGTTACAATGAGCAGTTCTTC.